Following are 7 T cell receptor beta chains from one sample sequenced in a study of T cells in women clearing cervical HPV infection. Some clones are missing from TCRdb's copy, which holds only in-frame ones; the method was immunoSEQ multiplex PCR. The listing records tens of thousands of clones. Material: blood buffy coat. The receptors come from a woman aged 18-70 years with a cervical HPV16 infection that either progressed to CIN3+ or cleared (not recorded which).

The CDR3 bases that were read are TGCAGTGCTAGCTCGGCAGGGCCGGAGACC. This sequence encodes CSASSAGPET. The whole CDR3 protein is CSASSAGPETQYF. The V and J genes are TRBV20-1 and TRBJ2-5, with D possibly being TRBD1 (5 bases). Read sequence stops 3 residues before the CDR3 end, and the germline J gene provides the missing end. The V gene lost 3 bases and the J gene lost 5 bases, with 13 bases spanning the gap. The CDR3 covers 13 residues. Per the germline V gene, CDR1 is DFQATT and CDR2 is SNEGSKA (reference sequence).

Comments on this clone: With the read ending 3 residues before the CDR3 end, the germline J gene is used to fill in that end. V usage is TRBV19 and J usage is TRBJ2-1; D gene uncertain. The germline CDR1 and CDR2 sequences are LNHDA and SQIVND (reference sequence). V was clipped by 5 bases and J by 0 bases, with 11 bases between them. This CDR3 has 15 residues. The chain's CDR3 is CASSSRRNSYNEQFF. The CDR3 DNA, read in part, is TGTGCCAGTAGTTCTCGGCGGAACTCCTACAATGAG.

Here the CDR3 reads CASSQPSPTSGSLVYEQYF. The part of the CDR3 DNA that was read is TGCGCCAGCAGTCAACCTTCGCCGACTAGCGGGAGCCTCGTCTACGAG. V usage is TRBV23-1 and J usage is TRBJ2-7; 12 bases map to TRBD2. Coverage ceases 3 residues before the CDR3 finishes, and the germline J gene fills in the end. TRBV23-1 is known as an ORF, though its function is uncertain. The J segment lost 3 bases and the V segment lost 2 bases, leaving 14 bases of the junction unmatched. This CDR3 comprises 19 residues.

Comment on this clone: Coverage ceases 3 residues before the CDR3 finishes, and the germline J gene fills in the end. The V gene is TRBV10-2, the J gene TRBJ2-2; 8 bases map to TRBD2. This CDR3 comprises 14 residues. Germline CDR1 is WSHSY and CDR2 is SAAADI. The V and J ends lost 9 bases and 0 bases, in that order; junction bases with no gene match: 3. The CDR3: CARSSGSNTGELFF. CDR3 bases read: TGCGCCAGATCTAGCGGGTCGAACACCGGGGAG.

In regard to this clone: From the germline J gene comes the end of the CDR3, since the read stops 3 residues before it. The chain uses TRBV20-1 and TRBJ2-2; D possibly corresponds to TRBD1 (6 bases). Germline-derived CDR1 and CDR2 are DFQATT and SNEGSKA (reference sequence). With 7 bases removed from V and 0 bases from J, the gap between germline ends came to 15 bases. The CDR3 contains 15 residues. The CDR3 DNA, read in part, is TGCAGTGGGAAGACAGGTAAAGCGAACACCGGGGAG. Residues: CSGKTGKANTGE. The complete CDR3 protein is CSGKTGKANTGELFF.

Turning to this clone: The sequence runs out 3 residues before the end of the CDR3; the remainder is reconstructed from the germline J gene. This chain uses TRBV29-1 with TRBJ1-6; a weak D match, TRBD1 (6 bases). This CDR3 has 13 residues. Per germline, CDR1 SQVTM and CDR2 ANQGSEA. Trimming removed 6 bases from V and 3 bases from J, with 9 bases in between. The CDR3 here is CSVSDSYNSPLHF. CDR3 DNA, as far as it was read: TGCAGCGTCTCGGACAGCTATAATTCACCC. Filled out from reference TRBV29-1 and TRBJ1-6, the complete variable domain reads SAVISQKPSRDICQRGTSLTIQCQVDSQVTMMFWYRQQPGQSLTLIATANQGSEATYESGFVIDKFPISRPNLTFSTLTVSNMSPEDSSIYLCSVSDSYNSPLHFGNGTRLTVT.

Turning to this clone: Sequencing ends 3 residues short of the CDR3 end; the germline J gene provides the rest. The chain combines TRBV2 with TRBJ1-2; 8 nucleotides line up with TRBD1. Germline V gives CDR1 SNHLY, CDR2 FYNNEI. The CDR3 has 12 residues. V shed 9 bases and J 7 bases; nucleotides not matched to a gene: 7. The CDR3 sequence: CARERDRLGYTF. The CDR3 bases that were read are TGTGCCAGGGAACGGGACAGGCTTGGC.